The rows below give T cell receptor beta chains drawn from one sample of a study of CD8 T cells in ankylosing spondylitis. TCRdb independently ran MiXCR on the 5' RACE reads; one entry per CDR3 protein. Of more than 300,000 distinct CDR3 sequences detected, less than 9.5% appear once; the ten largest clones hold approximately 15%. Sample: blood, either unsorted or a sorted T cell fraction (not recorded which). The receptor set was obtained from a male donor with ankylosing spondylitis. CDR3s include the opening cysteine and the closing phenylalanine or tryptophan. Each record gives: clone size, J gene, V gene, D gene, CDR3 DNA, CDR3 protein. D genes are given only for firm matches. Expanded clones are given a class, and other clones once, few, many or no size at all.

size: -; J: TRBJ2-7; V: TRBV7-9; D: -; DNA: TGTGCCAGCAGCCGTTCCGAAGGGGCCTACGAGCAGTACTTC; CDR3: CASSRSEGAYEQYF
size: -; J: TRBJ2-2; V: TRBV19; D: -; DNA: TGTGCCAGTAGTATTCCAGGGATCGGCACCGGGGAGCTGTTTTTT; CDR3: CASSIPGIGTGELFF
size: -; J: TRBJ2-7; V: TRBV15; D: -; DNA: TGTGCCACCAGCAGAGAGAGGGTAAAGCAGTACTTC; CDR3: CATSRERVKQYF
size: few; J: TRBJ2-7; V: TRBV20-1; D: TRBD2; DNA: TGCAGTGCTAGACCCCTTTTAGCGGGAGGTTACGAGCAGTACTTC; CDR3: CSARPLLAGGYEQYF
size: many; J: TRBJ2-3; V: TRBV7-2; D: -; DNA: TGTGCCAGCAGCTTACAGGGTTATACGCAGTATTTT; CDR3: CASSLQGYTQYF
size: few; J: TRBJ2-7; V: TRBV6-1; D: -; DNA: TGTGCCAGCAGCGACCGGGGTGGGTTCCACGAGCAGTACTTC; CDR3: CASSDRGGFHEQYF
size: few; J: TRBJ2-2; V: TRBV7-9; D: -; DNA: TGTGCCAGCAGCCCATCATTGCGCACCGGGGAGCTGTTTTTT; CDR3: CASSPSLRTGELFF
size: few; J: TRBJ2-1; V: TRBV12-3/TRBV12-4; D: TRBD1; DNA: TGTGCCAGCAGTTGGGGGACAGGGGGAAAGGTGAGTCGTGAGCAGTTCTTC; CDR3: CASSWGTGGKVSREQFF
size: few; J: TRBJ1-1; V: TRBV6-1; D: -; DNA: TGTGCCAGCAGAGGAGGGCTTATGCAGAACACTGAAGCTTTCTTT; CDR3: CASRGGLMQNTEAFF
size: few; J: TRBJ2-2; V: TRBV15; D: -; DNA: TGTGCCACCAGCAGAATATTTGGTGGGGCCGGGGAGCTGTTTTTT; CDR3: CATSRIFGGAGELFF
size: many; J: TRBJ2-2; V: TRBV24-1; D: -; DNA: TGTGCCACCAGTGCCCCCTCAATGAACAAGAACACCGGGGAGCTGTTTTTT; CDR3: CATSAPSMNKNTGELFF
size: few; J: TRBJ1-1; V: TRBV6-5; D: -; DNA: TGTGCCAGCAGTTACGGAGGGTCGAACACTGAAGCTTTCTTT; CDR3: CASSYGGSNTEAFF
size: many; J: TRBJ2-2; V: TRBV28; D: -; DNA: TGTGCCAGCACCAACCCGGGAAGACTACCCGGGGAGCTGTTTTTT; CDR3: CASTNPGRLPGELFF
size: -; J: TRBJ1-1; V: TRBV12-3/TRBV12-4; D: -; DNA: TGTGCCAGCAGTTTCCGGGAGGGGACTGAAGCTTTCTTT; CDR3: CASSFREGTEAFF
size: few; J: TRBJ1-1; V: TRBV29-1; D: TRBD1; DNA: TGCAGCGTGGGACAGGCTATGAACACTGAAGCTTTCTTT; CDR3: CSVGQAMNTEAFF
size: many; J: TRBJ1-2; V: TRBV9; D: -; DNA: TGTGCCAGCAGCGTAGCTCAGGCCGGCGAGGGGTATGGCTACACCTTC; CDR3: CASSVAQAGEGYGYTF